A single sample is the source of the 21 T cell receptor beta chains below, sequenced in a study of cytomegalovirus exposure and HLA in healthy donors. PCR used 60 Vbeta primers and 13 Jbeta primers. Produced via immunoSEQ multiplex PCR; TCRdb's table is partial and in-frame only. This table holds tens of thousands of clones, around four fifths found once. The sequencing sample was made of PBMCs. The receptors derive from a woman aged 18-29 years in good health and CMV-seropositive.

CDR3 sequence reads: CSVEGRDTPDYGYTF. CDR3 DNA sequence: TGCAGCGTTGAAGGCCGGGACACCCCGGACTATGGCTACACCTTC. The rearrangement uses TRBV29-1 and TRBJ1-2; TRBD1 might be the D (6 bases). CDR3 length: 15 amino acids. Germline values: CDR1 SQVTM, CDR2 ANQGSEA. V was cut by 1 base and J by 3 bases, with 15 bases left in between.

The chain links TRBV2 to TRBJ1-2; the D is unclear. The germline CDR1 and CDR2 sequences are SNHLY and FYNNEI. Between the trimmed V and J ends, which lost 6 bases and 4 bases, there was a span of 9 bases. The CDR3 sequence is 12 residues long. CDR3 in DNA: TGTGCCAGCAGGGACTGGTTCTATGGCTACACCTTC. Encoded protein: CASRDWFYGYTF. The whole variable domain, remainder taken from reference TRBV2 and TRBJ1-2, is EPEVTQTPSHQVTQMGQEVILRCVPISNHLYFYWYRQILGQKVEFLVSFYNNEISEKSEIFDDQFSVERPDGSNFTLKIRSTKLEDSAMYFCASRDWFYGYTFGSGTRLTVV.

The CDR3 bases are TGTGCCAGCAGCCCCAGGGGGCTCAGGGACACCATATATTTT. This encodes CASSPRGLRDTIYF. The rearrangement joins TRBV7-9 to TRBJ1-3; 8 bases are a match to TRBD1. Germline loops: CDR1 SEHNR, CDR2 FQNEAQ (reference sequence). Unmatched junction bases numbered 8, after V lost 5 bases and J lost 8 bases. The length of the CDR3 is 14 residues. Using reference TRBV7-9 and TRBJ1-3 for the parts outside the CDR3, the full variable domain is DTGVSQNPRHKITKRGQNVTFRCDPISEHNRLYWYRQTLGQGPEFLTYFQNEAQLEKSRLLSDRFSAERPKGSFSTLEIQRTEQGDSAMYLCASSPRGLRDTIYFGEGSWLTVV.

The rearrangement joins TRBV5-4 to TRBJ2-5, with D unresolved. V was clipped by 1 base and J by 1 base, with 8 bases between them. The germline V gene encodes CDR1 SGHNT and CDR2 YYREEE (reference sequence). CDR3 length: 14 residues. The CDR3 nucleotides read TGTGCCAGCAGCTTGCCGGGTTTCCAAGAGACCCAGTACTTC. The encoded protein is CASSLPGFQETQYF.

This clone was found once. The chain joins TRBV6-5 to TRBJ1-2, with 9 bases that match TRBD1. V gave up 4 bases and J gave up 8 bases; unmatched junction bases: 5. This CDR3 is built from 13 residues. Germline CDR1 is MNHEY and CDR2 is SVGAGI. The CDR3 nucleotides are TGTGCCAGCAGTTTAGGGACAGGGTACGGCTACACCTTC. Its translation is CASSLGTGYGYTF.

The V call is TRBV5-8, the J call TRBJ2-7; D is unclear. The CDR3 is 13 amino acids. Looked up from germline, CDR1 is SGHTS and CDR2 is YDEGEE. Trimming stripped 1 base from V and 4 bases from J, with 9 bases between. The CDR3 DNA follows: TGTGCCAGCAGCTTGATGTGGCATTACGAGCAGTACTTC. It codes for CASSLMWHYEQYF.

The chain joins TRBV6-5 to TRBJ2-5, with 11 bases identical to TRBD1. The CDR3 contains 15 residues. V was clipped by 0 bases and J by 4 bases; unmatched bases: 1. Germline CDR1 and CDR2: MNHEY and SVGAGI. CDR3 sequence reads: CASSYSGTGGETQYF. DNA for the CDR3: TGTGCCAGCAGTTACTCCGGGACAGGGGGAGAGACCCAGTACTTC.

The chain is built from TRBV6-5 and TRBJ2-3, with D maybe TRBD1 (5 bases). V was trimmed by 6 bases and J by 1 base, leaving 8 bases between them. Per the germline V gene, CDR1 is MNHEY and CDR2 is SVGAGI. The CDR3 loop spans 13 amino acids. CDR3 bases: TGTGCCAGCAGGGGGCTTCGCACAGATACGCAGTATTTT. It is translated as CASRGLRTDTQYF.

The chain is built from TRBV6-4 and TRBJ2-7; no clear D gene. Per the germline V gene, CDR1 is MRHNA and CDR2 is SNTAGT. V gave up 0 bases and J gave up 5 bases, with 20 bases separating them. The CDR3 contains 17 residues. The CDR3 protein is CASSDSSRWPIEDEQYF. The CDR3 DNA follows: TGTGCCAGCAGTGACTCGAGTCGGTGGCCGATTGAGGACGAGCAGTACTTC.

The chain couples TRBV7-3 to TRBJ2-1; a weak D match, TRBD2 (6 bases). The length of the CDR3 is 16 residues. From germline, CDR1 is SGHTA and CDR2 FQGTGA. With 2 bases removed from V and 9 bases from J, the gap between germline ends came to 20 bases. CDR3 amino acids: CASSLVPLQLAGEQFF. The CDR3 DNA follows: TGTGCCAGCAGCTTAGTCCCCCTGCAACTAGCCGGTGAGCAGTTCTTC.

In the case of this clone: Other DNA sequences in this sample translate to the same CDR3. The gene calls are TRBV28 and TRBJ2-7, with D possibly matching TRBD2 (6 bases). The V gene lost 2 bases and the J gene lost 4 bases, with 6 bases spanning the gap. Per germline, CDR1 MDHEN and CDR2 SYDVKM. The CDR3 contains 12 residues. The chain's CDR3 is CASSLRGYEQYF. The CDR3 DNA reads TGTGCCAGCAGTTTACGGGGGTACGAGCAGTACTTC.

The J gene is TRBJ2-7, the V gene TRBV6-1; 10 bases agree with TRBD1. The CDR3 runs 15 residues. V shed 2 bases, J shed 6 bases, and the junction held 7 bases outside the gene matches. Germline lookup yields CDR1 MNHNS and CDR2 SASEGT. The CDR3 DNA is TGTGCCAGCAGTGAACCGGGGACAGGGGTAGCCGAGCAGTACTTC. It yields the protein CASSEPGTGVAEQYF.

This chain joins TRBV4-1 and TRBJ2-7; D is perhaps TRBD2 (6 bases). Germline V gene data show CDR1 as MGHRA and CDR2 as YSYEKL. The V and J ends lost 1 base and 5 bases respectively, with 27 bases between them. The CDR3 loop spans 19 amino acids. CDR3 in amino acids: CASSQGMLLGLRNVHEQYF. The CDR3 nucleotides read TGCGCCAGCAGCCAAGGCATGCTGCTGGGACTCCGAAACGTCCACGAGCAGTACTTC.

This chain uses TRBV5-6 with TRBJ1-6, with a weak D call TRBD1 (6 bases). The CDR3 has 15 residues. The V end was cut by 6 bases, the J end by 4 bases, with 14 bases between. CDR1 is SGHDT and CDR2 is YYEEEE in the germline V gene. DNA for the CDR3: TGTGCCAGCAACTCAGGGGTTGAGTATAATTCACCCCTCCACTTT. This codes for CASNSGVEYNSPLHF.

The chain joins TRBV4-1 to TRBJ2-1; 8 nucleotides align to TRBD1. The germline gives CDR1 MGHRA, CDR2 YSYEKL. V was clipped by 2 bases and J by 5 bases; unmatched bases: 5. This CDR3 spans 15 amino acids. CDR3 amino acids: CASSQPRQGHNEQFF. Here the CDR3 DNA reads TGCGCCAGCAGCCAACCTCGACAGGGGCACAATGAGCAGTTCTTC.

The chain employs TRBV2 and TRBJ1-1; the D gene is possibly TRBD1 (5 bases). The CDR3 length is 17 residues. Trimming pared 6 bases from V and 4 bases from J, leaving 24 bases between. Per germline, CDR1 SNHLY and CDR2 FYNNEI. The CDR3 coding sequence is TGTGCCAGCAGAACCGGGGGTCCAGGCCGGCAGGGCACTGAAGCTTTCTTT. Translating gives CASRTGGPGRQGTEAFF.

The chain combines TRBV5-6 with TRBJ2-7, with TRBD1 matching 8 bases. CDR1 and CDR2 (germline): SGHDT, YYEEEE. V shed 2 bases, J shed 5 bases, and the junction held 9 bases outside the gene matches. There are 15 residues in the CDR3. The CDR3 here is CASSFYGQGVNEQYF. As DNA, the CDR3 is TGTGCCAGCAGCTTTTACGGACAGGGTGTTAACGAGCAGTACTTC.

The chain is built from TRBV5-1 and TRBJ1-3, with D tentatively TRBD1 (6 bases). The V gene's germline CDR1 is SGHRS and CDR2 YFSETQ. This CDR3 spans 15 amino acids. Trimming took 4 bases from V and 0 from J, leaving 11 bases between them. The CDR3 sequence is CASSPTGNSGNTIYF. DNA for the CDR3: TGCGCCAGCAGCCCAACAGGGAACTCTGGAAACACCATATATTTT.

V usage is TRBV4-1 and J usage is TRBJ2-7; TRBD1 is a possible D gene (6 bases). Germline lookup yields CDR1 MGHRA and CDR2 YSYEKL. This CDR3 spans 14 amino acids. V was cut by 0 bases and J by 3 bases, with 9 bases left in between. CDR3 in DNA: TGCGCCAGCAGCCAAGAGGACAGCTTCTACGAGCAGTACTTC. The encoded protein is CASSQEDSFYEQYF.

The rearrangement joins TRBV7-3 to TRBJ2-4, with D hard to call. The germline V gene encodes CDR1 SGHTA and CDR2 FQGTGA. This CDR3 region has 14 residues. Trimming pared 1 base from V and 8 bases from J, leaving 12 bases between. The CDR3 DNA reads as TGTGCCAGCAGCTTAAGCGGCCCACCTGACATTCAGTACTTC. It encodes CASSLSGPPDIQYF. Drawing the rest from reference TRBV7-3 and TRBJ2-4, the complete variable domain is GAGVSQTPSNKVTEKGKYVELRCDPISGHTALYWYRQSLGQGPEFLIYFQGTGAADDSGLPNDRFFAVRPEGSVSTLKIQRTERGDSAVYLCASSLSGPPDIQYFGAGTRLSVL.

CDR3 amino acids: CATTYAGQGLSQPQHF. CDR3 sequence (DNA): TGTGCCACCACTTACGCCGGACAGGGCCTTAGTCAGCCCCAGCATTTT. The genes are TRBV6-4 and TRBJ1-5; 8 bases align to TRBD1. Per the germline V gene, CDR1 is MRHNA and CDR2 is SNTAGT. The CDR3 has 16 residues. With 10 bases clipped from V and 6 bases from J, the junction kept 17 bases outside the gene matches.